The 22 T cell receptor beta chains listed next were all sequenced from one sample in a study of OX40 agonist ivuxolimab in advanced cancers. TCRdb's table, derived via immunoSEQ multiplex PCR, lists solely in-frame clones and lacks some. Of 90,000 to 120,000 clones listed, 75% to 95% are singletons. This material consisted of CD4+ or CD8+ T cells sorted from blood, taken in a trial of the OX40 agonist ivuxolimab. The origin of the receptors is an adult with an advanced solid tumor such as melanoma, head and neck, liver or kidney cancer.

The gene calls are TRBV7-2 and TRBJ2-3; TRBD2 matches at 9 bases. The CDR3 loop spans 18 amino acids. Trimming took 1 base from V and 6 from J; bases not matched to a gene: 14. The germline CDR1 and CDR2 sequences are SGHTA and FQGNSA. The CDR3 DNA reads TGTGCCAGCAGCTTAGTTTTTGCGGGAGGGCCTGGGGGTGATACGCAGTATTTT. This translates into CASSLVFAGGPGGDTQYF.

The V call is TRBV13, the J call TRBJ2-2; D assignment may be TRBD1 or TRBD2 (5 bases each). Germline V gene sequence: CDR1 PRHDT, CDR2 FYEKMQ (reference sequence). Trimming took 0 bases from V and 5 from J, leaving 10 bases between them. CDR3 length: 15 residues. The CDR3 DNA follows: TGTGCCAGCAGCTTAGGGGGGGTCCAAACCGGGGAGCTGTTTTTT. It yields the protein CASSLGGVQTGELFF.

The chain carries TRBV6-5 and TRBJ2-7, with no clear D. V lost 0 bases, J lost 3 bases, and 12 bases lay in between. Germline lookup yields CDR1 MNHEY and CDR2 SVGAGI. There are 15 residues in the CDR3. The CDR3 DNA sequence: TGTGCCAGCAGTTACTCGAAGGCAGGCGGCTACGAGCAGTACTTC. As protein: CASSYSKAGGYEQYF.

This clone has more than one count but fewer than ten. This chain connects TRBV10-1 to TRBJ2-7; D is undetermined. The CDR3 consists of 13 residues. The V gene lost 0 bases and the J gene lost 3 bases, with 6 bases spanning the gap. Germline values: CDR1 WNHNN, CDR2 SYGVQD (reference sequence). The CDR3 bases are TGCGCCAGCAGTGAGTCCGGCAGCTACGAGCAGTACTTC. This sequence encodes CASSESGSYEQYF.

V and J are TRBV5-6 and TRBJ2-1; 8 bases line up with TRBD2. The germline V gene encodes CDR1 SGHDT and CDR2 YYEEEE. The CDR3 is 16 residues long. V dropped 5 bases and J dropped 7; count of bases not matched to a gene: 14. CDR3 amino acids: CASRKGGPSGWNEQFF. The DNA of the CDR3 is TGTGCCAGCAGAAAAGGGGGTCCTAGCGGGTGGAATGAGCAGTTCTTC.

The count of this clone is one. CDR3 DNA: TGTGCCAGCAGCACCGGGAATTACAATGAGCAGTTCTTC. Protein sequence: CASSTGNYNEQFF. The chain recombines TRBV11-3 with TRBJ2-1, with D perhaps matching TRBD2 (5 bases). With 5 bases removed from V and 4 bases from J, the gap between germline ends came to 9 bases. CDR1 is SGHNT and CDR2 is YENEEA in the germline V gene. The CDR3 runs 13 residues.

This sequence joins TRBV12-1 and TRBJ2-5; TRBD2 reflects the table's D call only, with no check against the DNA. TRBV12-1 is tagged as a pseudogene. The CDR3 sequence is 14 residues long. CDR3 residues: CASSHGTAQETQYF. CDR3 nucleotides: TGTGCCAGCAGCCACGGGACTGCGCAGGAGACCCAGTACTTC.

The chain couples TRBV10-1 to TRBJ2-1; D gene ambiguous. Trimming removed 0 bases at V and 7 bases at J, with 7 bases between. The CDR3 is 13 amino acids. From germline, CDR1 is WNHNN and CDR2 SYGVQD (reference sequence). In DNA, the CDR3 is TGCGCCAGCAGTGAGTCGCCGATAAATGAGCAGTTCTTC. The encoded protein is CASSESPINEQFF.

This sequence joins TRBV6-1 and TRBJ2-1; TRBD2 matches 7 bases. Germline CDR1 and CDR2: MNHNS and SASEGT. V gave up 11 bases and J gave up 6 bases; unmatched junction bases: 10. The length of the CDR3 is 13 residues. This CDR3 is CAFLAAYSNEQFF. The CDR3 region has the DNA TGTGCCTTTCTAGCGGCTTACTCCAATGAGCAGTTCTTC.

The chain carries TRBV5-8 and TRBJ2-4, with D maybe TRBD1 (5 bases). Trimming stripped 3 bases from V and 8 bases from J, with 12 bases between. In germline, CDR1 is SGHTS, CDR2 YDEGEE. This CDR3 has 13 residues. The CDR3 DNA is TGTGCCAGCAGCTGGGGCCTCGAGGACATTCAGTACTTC. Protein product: CASSWGLEDIQYF.

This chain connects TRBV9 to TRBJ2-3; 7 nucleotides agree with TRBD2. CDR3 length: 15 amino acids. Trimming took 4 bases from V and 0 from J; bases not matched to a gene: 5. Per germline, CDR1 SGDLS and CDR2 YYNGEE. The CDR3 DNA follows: TGTGCCAGCAGCCCCGGACTAGTGAGCACAGATACGCAGTATTTT. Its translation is CASSPGLVSTDTQYF.

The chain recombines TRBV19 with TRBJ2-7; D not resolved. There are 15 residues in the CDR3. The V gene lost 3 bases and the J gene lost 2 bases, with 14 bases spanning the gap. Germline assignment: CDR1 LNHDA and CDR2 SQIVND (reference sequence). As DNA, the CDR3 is TGTGCCAGTAGTATCTTAGCCGGACGAGCCTACGAGCAGTACTTC. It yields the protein CASSILAGRAYEQYF.

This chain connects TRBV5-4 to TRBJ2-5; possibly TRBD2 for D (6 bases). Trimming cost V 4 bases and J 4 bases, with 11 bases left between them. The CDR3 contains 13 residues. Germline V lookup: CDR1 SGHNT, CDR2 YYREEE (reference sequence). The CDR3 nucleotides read TGTGCCAGCAGCAGGGACTTACTAGAGACCCAGTACTTC. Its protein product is CASSRDLLETQYF.

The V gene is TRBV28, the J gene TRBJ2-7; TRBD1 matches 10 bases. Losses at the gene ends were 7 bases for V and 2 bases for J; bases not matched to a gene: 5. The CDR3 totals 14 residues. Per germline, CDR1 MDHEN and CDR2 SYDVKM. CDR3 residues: CASTRQGATYEQYF. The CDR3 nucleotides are TGTGCCAGCACTCGACAGGGGGCGACCTACGAGCAGTACTTC.

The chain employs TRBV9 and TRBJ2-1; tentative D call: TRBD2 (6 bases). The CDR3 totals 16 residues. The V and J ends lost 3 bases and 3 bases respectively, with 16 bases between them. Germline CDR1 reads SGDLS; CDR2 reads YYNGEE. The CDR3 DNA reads TGTGCCAGCAGCGGAGCTGTGGCGGGACTCTACAATGAGCAGTTCTTC. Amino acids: CASSGAVAGLYNEQFF.

The CDR3 loop reads CASKLQDGRSYEQYF. The CDR3 DNA reads TGTGCCAGTAAGCTTCAGGACGGAAGGTCCTACGAGCAGTACTTC. V and J are TRBV6-5 and TRBJ2-7; D is undetermined. V was trimmed by 9 bases and J by 1 base, leaving 19 bases between them. CDR1 MNHEY and CDR2 SVGAGI come from the germline V gene. The CDR3 loop spans 15 amino acids.

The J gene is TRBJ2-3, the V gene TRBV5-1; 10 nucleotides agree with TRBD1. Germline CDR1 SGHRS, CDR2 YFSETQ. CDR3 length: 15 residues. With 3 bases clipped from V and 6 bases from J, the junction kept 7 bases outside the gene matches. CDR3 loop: CASSSGQGVQDTQYF. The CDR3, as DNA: TGCGCCAGCAGCTCCGGACAGGGGGTGCAGGATACGCAGTATTTT. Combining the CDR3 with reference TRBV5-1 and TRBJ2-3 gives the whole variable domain KAGVTQTPRYLIKTRGQQVTLSCSPISGHRSVSWYQQTPGQGLQFLFEYFSETQRNKGNFPGRFSGRQFSNSRSEMNVSTLELGDSALYLCASSSGQGVQDTQYFGPGTRLTVL.

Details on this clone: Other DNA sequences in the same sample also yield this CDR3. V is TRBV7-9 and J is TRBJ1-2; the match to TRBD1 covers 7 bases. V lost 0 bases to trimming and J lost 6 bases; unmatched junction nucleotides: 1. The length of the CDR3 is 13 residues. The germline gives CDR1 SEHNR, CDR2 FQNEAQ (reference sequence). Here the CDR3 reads CASSLAGGNGYTF. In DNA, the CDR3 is TGTGCCAGCAGCTTAGCAGGGGGCAATGGCTACACCTTC.

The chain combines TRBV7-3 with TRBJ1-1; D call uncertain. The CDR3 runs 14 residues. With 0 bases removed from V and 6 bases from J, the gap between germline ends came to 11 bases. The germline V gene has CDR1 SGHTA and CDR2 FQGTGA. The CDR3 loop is CASSLTYKDPEAFF. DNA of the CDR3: TGTGCCAGCAGCTTAACGTATAAGGATCCTGAAGCTTTCTTT.

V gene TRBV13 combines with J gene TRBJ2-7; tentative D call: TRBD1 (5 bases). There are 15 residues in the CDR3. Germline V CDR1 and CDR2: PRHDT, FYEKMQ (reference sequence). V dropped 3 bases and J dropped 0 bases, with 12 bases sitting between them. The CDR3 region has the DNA TGTGCCAGCAGCTTCATCGGGCAGGGCTCCTACGAGCAGTACTTC. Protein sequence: CASSFIGQGSYEQYF.

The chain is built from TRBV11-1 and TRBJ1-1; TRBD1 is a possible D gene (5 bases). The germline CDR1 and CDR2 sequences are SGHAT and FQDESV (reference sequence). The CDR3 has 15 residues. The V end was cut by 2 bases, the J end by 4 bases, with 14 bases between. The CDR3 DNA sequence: TGTGCCAGCAGCTTAAACGCAGGGAGAGGCACTGAAGCTTTCTTT. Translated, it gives CASSLNAGRGTEAFF.

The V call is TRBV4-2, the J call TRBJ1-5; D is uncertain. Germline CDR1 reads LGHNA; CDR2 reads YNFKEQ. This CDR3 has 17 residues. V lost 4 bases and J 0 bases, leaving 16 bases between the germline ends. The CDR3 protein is CASSRDLFPRSNQPQHF. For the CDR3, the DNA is TGTGCCAGCAGCCGCGACCTTTTTCCTCGTAGCAATCAGCCCCAGCATTTT.